A selection of T cell receptor beta chains follows, all from one sample in a study of T cells in Graves' hyperthyroidism and ophthalmopathy. MiXCR, applied by TCRdb to the multiplex PCR reads, yields one record per CDR3 protein. The sample has a few hundred thousand distinct CDR3 sequences; approximately 14% are singletons. Source material: blood. The receptors were gathered from a woman in her sixties with Graves' ophthalmopathy. CDR3s include the opening cysteine and the closing phenylalanine or tryptophan. D genes are given only for firm matches. Some rows mark clone size as missing; the rest say once, few, many or name a class of expanded clone.

cdr3_aa cdr3_nt j_call d_call clone_size v_call
CSTRKRETDTQYF TGCAGTACTAGAAAGCGGGAGACAGATACGCAGTATTTT TRBJ2-3 TRBD2 few TRBV20-1
CASSLKGQGWADTQYF TGCGCCAGCAGCTTAAAGGGACAGGGTTGGGCAGATACGCAGTATTTT TRBJ2-3 TRBD1 NA TRBV5-1
CASSLVGGVGDTQYF TGTGCCAGCAGCTTAGTAGGTGGGGTTGGTGATACGCAGTATTTT TRBJ2-3 NA many TRBV11-2
CASSQDSATPNYGYTF TGCGCCAGCAGCCAAGATTCGGCCACTCCTAACTATGGCTACACCTTC TRBJ1-2 NA NA TRBV4-1
CSVVERGGTEAFF TGCAGCGTTGTAGAAAGGGGAGGCACTGAAGCTTTCTTT TRBJ1-1 NA NA TRBV29-1
CASSSHVRLATDTQYF TGTGCCAGCAGTTCACATGTAAGACTAGCGACAGATACGCAGTATTTT TRBJ2-3 TRBD2 many TRBV28
CAIPPGGTGELFF TGTGCCATCCCTCCGGGGGGCACCGGGGAGCTGTTTTTT TRBJ2-2 TRBD2 NA TRBV27
CASSHILAGGETQYF TGTGCCAGCAGCCATATACTAGCGGGAGGAGAGACCCAGTACTTC TRBJ2-5 TRBD2 few TRBV14
CASSRGLANSPLHF TGCGCCAGCAGCAGGGGACTCGCCAATTCACCCCTCCACTTT TRBJ1-6 NA NA TRBV5-1
CASSLDLGGWDEKLFF TGTGCCAGCAGCTTAGATTTAGGGGGCTGGGATGAAAAACTGTTTTTT TRBJ1-4 TRBD1 many TRBV11-2
CASSGPGQGVYTQYF TGCGCCAGCAGTGGCCCGGGACAGGGAGTTTATACGCAGTATTTT TRBJ2-3 TRBD1 NA TRBV10-1
CASSPAGGPWYF TGTGCCAGCAGTCCAGCGGGAGGGCCGTGGTATTTT TRBJ2-3 TRBD2 many TRBV28
CASSFNEQYF TGTGCCAGCAGTTTTAACGAGCAGTACTTC TRBJ2-7 NA many TRBV28
CASSLRSSGGDETQYF TGCGCCAGCAGCTTGCGCTCAAGCGGGGGGGATGAGACCCAGTACTTC TRBJ2-5 TRBD2 NA TRBV5-1
CAHGGVNTEAFF TGTGCCCACGGGGGAGTTAACACTGAAGCTTTCTTT TRBJ1-1 NA few TRBV10-3
CASSLGEQGAGEQYF TGCGCCAGCAGCTTGGGAGAACAGGGGGCGGGCGAGCAGTACTTC TRBJ2-7 TRBD1 many TRBV5-1
CASSLAASGMNTGELFF TGCGCCAGCAGCTTGGCCGCTAGCGGGATGAACACCGGGGAGCTGTTTTTT TRBJ2-2 TRBD2 few TRBV5-1
CASSAGRQISGYGYTF TGTGCCAGTAGTGCGGGACGACAGATCTCAGGCTATGGCTACACCTTC TRBJ1-2 NA many TRBV19
CSAPRGGSPYEQYF TGCAGTGCCCCCCGGGGCGGGAGCCCCTACGAGCAGTACTTC TRBJ2-7 TRBD2 few TRBV20-1
CASSLELLSTRYF TGTGCCAGCAGTTTGGAGCTTCTAAGCACACGGTACTTC TRBJ2-5 NA many TRBV28
CSARLDRAPREQYF TGCAGTGCTAGACTGGACAGGGCTCCTCGCGAGCAGTACTTC TRBJ2-7 TRBD1 many TRBV20-1
CASSLRMMAGGETQYF TGTGCCAGCAGCTTGAGGATGATGGCGGGAGGAGAGACCCAGTACTTC TRBJ2-5 TRBD2 few TRBV5-5
CASSIGSGLSNQPQHF TGTGCCAGTAGTATAGGTTCCGGGCTTAGCAATCAGCCCCAGCATTTT TRBJ1-5 NA few TRBV19
CASSFAAVSTGELFF TGTGCCAGCAGTTTTGCAGCGGTCAGCACCGGGGAGCTGTTTTTT TRBJ2-2 NA NA TRBV27
CASSFGQGGTGANVLTF TGCGCCAGCAGCTTCGGCCAGGGGGGGACTGGGGCCAACGTCCTGACTTTC TRBJ2-6 NA NA TRBV5-1
CASSLDRRAGGRYEQFF TGTGCCAGCAGCTTAGATCGAAGGGCGGGAGGAAGGTATGAGCAGTTCTTC TRBJ2-1 TRBD2 many TRBV11-2
CASSYSGGRALSTGELFF TGTGCCAGCAGTTACTCTGGCGGGAGGGCCTTAAGCACCGGGGAGCTGTTTTTT TRBJ2-2 TRBD2 many TRBV6-5
CASTNGARGRGTQYF TGTGCCAGCACCAACGGTGCGAGGGGGCGAGGGACCCAGTACTTC TRBJ2-5 TRBD1 few TRBV27
CASSFIHLKTYEQYF TGTGCCAGCAGTTTCATCCACCTGAAGACCTACGAGCAGTACTTC TRBJ2-7 NA many TRBV12-3/TRBV12-4
CASSQEGTANTGELFF TGTGCCAGCAGCCAAGAAGGGACAGCGAACACCGGGGAGCTGTTTTTT TRBJ2-2 TRBD1 NA TRBV4-2
CASSTDSGNTIYF TGCGCCAGCAGCACGGACAGCGGAAACACCATATATTTT TRBJ1-3 NA many TRBV5-1
CASRIGALGNTIYF TGTGCCAGCCGGATCGGTGCTCTTGGAAACACCATATATTTT TRBJ1-3 NA NA TRBV28
CASVRGNTGELFF TGTGCCAGCGTGCGAGGGAACACCGGGGAGCTGTTTTTT TRBJ2-2 NA many TRBV7-9
CASSLEAGATGELFF TGTGCCAGCAGTTTAGAAGCCGGGGCCACCGGGGAGCTGTTTTTT TRBJ2-2 NA many TRBV12-3/TRBV12-4
CASSAPWDSSYEQYF TGTGCCAGCAGTGCCCCGTGGGACAGCTCCTACGAGCAGTACTTC TRBJ2-7 TRBD1 few TRBV28
CASSLGTSGINTGELFF TGTGCCAGCAGTTTAGGGACTAGCGGGATAAACACCGGGGAGCTGTTTTTT TRBJ2-2 TRBD2 NA TRBV28
CASSPVRDRVYEQYF TGTGCCAGCTCACCGGTCCGGGACAGGGTCTACGAGCAGTACTTC TRBJ2-7 TRBD1 few TRBV18
CASKASGSTGELFF TGTGCCAGTAAGGCTAGCGGGAGTACCGGGGAGCTGTTTTTT TRBJ2-2 TRBD2 NA TRBV19
CASSSLGQGENIQYF TGTGCCAGCAGCTCATTGGGACAGGGGGAAAACATTCAGTACTTC TRBJ2-4 TRBD1 NA TRBV11-1
CASSSPNYGYTF TGTGCCAGCAGTTCTCCAAACTATGGCTACACCTTC TRBJ1-2 NA many TRBV12-3/TRBV12-4
CASSGLRESSYNEQFF TGTGCCAGTAGTGGGCTGCGGGAGTCATCCTACAATGAGCAGTTCTTC TRBJ2-1 TRBD2 NA TRBV19
CASVGAGTGELFF TGTGCTAGTGTGGGGGCGGGCACCGGGGAGCTGTTTTTT TRBJ2-2 NA NA TRBV12-5
CSAREFDWSGSFETQYF TGCAGTGCTAGAGAATTCGATTGGAGCGGGAGTTTTGAGACCCAGTACTTC TRBJ2-5 TRBD2 many TRBV20-1
CASSFAGKSNEQYF TGTGCCAGCAGTTTTGCAGGTAAAAGCAACGAGCAGTACTTC TRBJ2-7 NA many TRBV28
CASSVLATSTDTQYF TGTGCCAGCAGCGTACTAGCGACTAGCACAGATACGCAGTATTTT TRBJ2-3 TRBD2 NA TRBV6-1
CASRLRDTITKGYTF TGTGCCAGCAGGCTAAGGGACACTATAACTAAAGGCTACACCTTC TRBJ1-2 NA many TRBV2
CASSRQLADSNEQFF TGTGCCAGCAGCCGGCAACTAGCGGACTCCAATGAGCAGTTCTTC TRBJ2-1 TRBD2 many TRBV3-1
CASSESSSYEQYF TGTGCCAGCAGTGAATCTTCTTCCTACGAGCAGTACTTC TRBJ2-7 NA many TRBV6-1
CSVEGQYSYEQYF TGCAGCGTTGAAGGACAGTATTCCTACGAGCAGTACTTC TRBJ2-7 NA many TRBV29-1
CASRIQEGGASTEAFF TGTGCCAGTAGGATCCAGGAAGGGGGAGCGAGCACTGAAGCTTTCTTT TRBJ1-1 NA NA TRBV19
CASSFLAGTDTQYF TGTGCCAGCAGTTTCCTAGCTGGTACAGATACGCAGTATTTT TRBJ2-3 NA many TRBV28
CASSSPGERRATEAFF TGTGCCAGCAGTTCCCCCGGGGAACGGAGGGCCACTGAAGCTTTCTTT TRBJ1-1 NA NA TRBV27
CASSSNIRGPNQPQHF TGTGCCAGCAGTTCAAATATTAGGGGCCCTAATCAGCCCCAGCATTTT TRBJ1-5 NA NA TRBV28
CASSLSMGNTEAFF TGCGCCAGCAGCTTGTCGATGGGTAACACTGAAGCTTTCTTT TRBJ1-1 NA many TRBV5-1
CASSSGRWFSNQPQHF TGTGCCAGCAGCTCGGGGCGGTGGTTTAGCAATCAGCCCCAGCATTTT TRBJ1-5 NA NA TRBV7-2
CASSLDTISYEQYF TGTGCCAGCAGCTTAGACACTATCTCCTACGAGCAGTACTTC TRBJ2-7 NA many TRBV11-2